The 15 T cell receptor beta chains given below trace back to one sample, sequenced in a study of identical twins. TCRdb re-derived calls from the 5' RACE reads in MiXCR, one entry per CDR3 protein. The table shows a few hundred thousand distinct CDR3 sequences, with approximately 15% occurring only once. These data also formed part of another study, on yellow fever vaccine responses in identical twins.

Sequencing used CD4+ T cells sorted from blood. The origin of the receptors is a woman between 18 and 29 years old in good health.

Ten or more counts support this clonotype. The chain employs TRBV12-3 or TRBV12-4 and TRBJ2-1; D is undetermined. The CDR3 covers 13 residues. V was cut by 3 bases and J by 4 bases, with 7 bases left in between. CDR3 loop: CASSFQNYNEQFF. The CDR3 DNA reads TGTGCCAGCAGTTTTCAGAATTACAATGAGCAGTTCTTC.

This chain links TRBV11-2 with TRBJ2-3, with D maybe TRBD2 (6 bases). CDR1 SGHAT and CDR2 FQNNGV come from the germline V gene. The V end was cut by 5 bases, the J end by 3 bases, with 12 bases between. The CDR3 covers 14 residues. CDR3 amino acids: CASSRRLVTDTQYF. The CDR3 DNA reads as TGTGCCAGCAGCCGTCGACTAGTTACAGATACGCAGTATTTT.

This chain connects TRBV29-1 to TRBJ2-7; 8 bases map to TRBD1. CDR3 length: 15 amino acids. J was trimmed by 3 bases and V by 0 bases; bases with no gene match: 7. In germline, CDR1 is SQVTM, CDR2 ANQGSEA. The CDR3 DNA sequence: TGCAGCGTTGAAGATAGGGTGACAGGGGTCTACGAGCAGTACTTC. This codes for CSVEDRVTGVYEQYF.

DNA of the CDR3: TGTGCCACCAGCAGAGATTACGAACTAGCGGGTTCTGGGGCCAACGTCCTGACTTTC. Its protein product is CATSRDYELAGSGANVLTF. V usage is TRBV15 and J usage is TRBJ2-6; 9 nucleotides line up with TRBD2. V dropped 0 bases and J dropped 1; count of bases not matched to a gene: 7. CDR1 and CDR2 from the germline V gene are LNHNV and YYDKDF (reference sequence). CDR3 size: 19 residues.

In its sample, this clonotype was seen a few times. This CDR3 reads CASRPSAGTETQYF. The CDR3 DNA reads TGTGCCAGCAGGCCCTCAGCGGGAACAGAGACCCAGTACTTC. The chain couples TRBV2 to TRBJ2-5; 7 bases map to TRBD2. V lost 6 bases and J lost 4; bases outside the gene matches: 8. Germline values: CDR1 SNHLY, CDR2 FYNNEI. The CDR3 is made up of 14 amino acids.

The chain uses TRBV20-1 and TRBJ2-1; 10 nucleotides line up with TRBD2. Germline V CDR1 and CDR2: DFQATT, SNEGSKA (reference sequence). The length of the CDR3 is 14 residues. The trim removed 5 bases at V and 2 bases at J, leaving 3 bases unmatched. Here the CDR3 DNA reads TGCAGTGCTCCGAGCGGGGGGGCCTACAATGAGCAGTTCTTC. Translation gives CSAPSGGAYNEQFF.

This clonotype was found a few times. This sequence joins TRBV7-9 and TRBJ2-7; D gene uncertain. This CDR3 contains 13 residues. Looked up from germline, CDR1 is SEHNR and CDR2 is FQNEAQ (reference sequence). Trimming stripped 11 bases from V and 1 base from J, with 15 bases between. CDR3 nucleotides: TGTGCCGTCAACAGACCAGCGTCCTACGAGCAGTACTTC. This codes for CAVNRPASYEQYF. Variable domain in full (rest from reference TRBV7-9 and TRBJ2-7): DTGVSQNPRHKITKRGQNVTFRCDPISEHNRLYWYRQTLGQGPEFLTYFQNEAQLEKSRLLSDRFSAERPKGSFSTLEIQRTEQGDSAMYLCAVNRPASYEQYFGPGTRLTVT.

The V and J genes are TRBV20-1 and TRBJ1-5; D call uncertain. CDR3 size: 13 residues. Germline V gives CDR1 DFQATT, CDR2 SNEGSKA (reference sequence). The V end lost 0 bases, the J end lost 3 bases, and 6 bases lay between the germline ends. CDR3 amino acids: CSAREQLNQPQHF. The DNA of the CDR3 is TGCAGTGCTAGAGAACAACTCAATCAGCCCCAGCATTTT.

The rearrangement joins TRBV20-1 to TRBJ2-2; D is possibly TRBD2 (5 bases). This CDR3 region has 15 residues. From germline, CDR1 is DFQATT and CDR2 SNEGSKA (reference sequence). Trimming stripped 0 bases from V and 3 bases from J, with 11 bases between. The CDR3 region is CSARDPRVDTGELFF. CDR3 sequence (DNA): TGCAGTGCTAGAGATCCGAGGGTGGACACCGGGGAGCTGTTTTTT.

This clonotype was counted between two and nine times. This sequence joins TRBV5-6 and TRBJ2-1, with a tentative D call TRBD2 (6 bases). This CDR3 is built from 12 residues. Trimming shortened V by 0 bases and J by 15 bases, and 13 bases separated the two germline ends. Germline V gene sequence: CDR1 SGHDT, CDR2 YYEEEE. The CDR3 DNA reads as TGTGCCAGCAGCTTGGGGGGGGATGGGGTGTTCTTC. Its translation: CASSLGGDGVFF. The complete variable domain, with remaining parts taken from reference TRBV5-6 and TRBJ2-1, reads DAGVTQSPTHLIKTRGQQVTLRCSPKSGHDTVSWYQQALGQGPQFIFQYYEEEERQRGNFPDRFSGHQFPNYSSELNVNALLLGDSALYLCASSLGGDGVFFGPGTRLTVL.

A few counts support this clonotype. This chain links TRBV12-3 or TRBV12-4 with TRBJ1-1; no clear D gene. The CDR3 is made up of 15 amino acids. V gave up 5 bases and J gave up 4 bases, with 17 bases separating them. CDR3 bases: TGTGCCAGCAGTCCCCAAGAAGGCCGGAGCACTGAAGCTTTCTTT. Its protein product is CASSPQEGRSTEAFF.

This clonotype showed up just a few times. The rearrangement uses TRBV28 and TRBJ2-5; TRBD1 matches at 8 bases. The CDR3 contains 15 residues. V lost 3 bases and J lost 4; bases outside the gene matches: 7. Germline V gene lookup returns CDR1 MDHEN and CDR2 SYDVKM. The DNA for the CDR3 is TGTGCCAGCAGTTTGGACAGGGAGGCAGGAGAGACCCAGTACTTC. As protein: CASSLDREAGETQYF.

This clonotype was detected many times. This CDR3 is CSAPPGGLYEQYF. The CDR3, as DNA: TGCAGTGCCCCCCCCGGAGGCCTCTACGAGCAGTACTTC. The chain recombines TRBV20-1 with TRBJ2-7, with a tentative D call TRBD2 (5 bases). Trimming took off 6 bases at V and 3 bases at J, with 15 bases between the two ends. The CDR3 has 13 residues. Germline V gene lookup returns CDR1 DFQATT and CDR2 SNEGSKA (reference sequence).

This clonotype was detected only once. CDR3 residues: CASSFYTGGSYEQYF. The CDR3, as DNA: TGTGCCAGCAGTTTTTACACAGGCGGCTCCTACGAGCAGTACTTC. The V and J genes are TRBV12-3 or TRBV12-4 and TRBJ2-7; TRBD1 is a possible D gene (5 bases). V was trimmed by 3 bases and J by 0 bases, leaving 12 bases between them. This CDR3 spans 15 amino acids.

This clonotype was observed at least ten times. This rearrangement joins TRBV5-1 to TRBJ2-1; D uncertain. CDR3 length equals 16 residues. The V and J ends lost 2 bases and 1 base respectively, with 13 bases between them. Looked up from germline, CDR1 is SGHRS and CDR2 is YFSETQ. CDR3 loop: CASSFFRQPSYNEQFF. The CDR3 coding sequence is TGCGCCAGCAGCTTTTTCAGGCAACCTTCCTACAATGAGCAGTTCTTC.